The 29 T cell receptor beta chains reported below all come from one sample, sequenced in a study of control samples from healthy donors and cancer patients. The method was immunoSEQ multiplex PCR; TCRdb's version includes in-frame clones alone and lacks a portion of them. Altogether over 100,000 clones are present, roughly 88% being singletons, with the ten largest covering 3% to 3.5%. The sample consisted of blood. The receptors stem from a man in his forties or fifties in good health.

The chain links TRBV19 to TRBJ2-3; possibly TRBD1 for D (6 bases). The V end was cut by 4 bases, the J end by 1 base, with 9 bases between. The CDR3 spans 14 residues. Germline values: CDR1 LNHDA, CDR2 SQIVND (reference sequence). CDR3 in amino acids: CASSTQGGTDTQYF. For the CDR3, the DNA is TGTGCCAGTAGTACACAGGGAGGCACAGATACGCAGTATTTT.

The V and J genes are TRBV7-6 and TRBJ1-1; no reliable D call. CDR3 length: 13 amino acids. Germline V lookup: CDR1 SGHVS, CDR2 FNYEAQ. V was shortened by 5 bases and J by 0 bases, with 7 bases between the two germline ends. For the CDR3, the DNA is TGTGCCAGCAGCCCAGCAATGAACACTGAAGCTTTCTTT. It specifies CASSPAMNTEAFF.

The J gene is TRBJ1-5, the V gene TRBV27; no clear D gene. Trimming took off 8 bases at V and 4 bases at J, with 18 bases between the two ends. The CDR3 extends over 15 amino acids. CDR1 and CDR2 from the germline V gene are MNHEY and SMNVEV (reference sequence). This chain's CDR3 is CASGPWTEDNQPQHF. CDR3 nucleotides: TGTGCCAGCGGCCCATGGACGGAAGATAATCAGCCCCAGCATTTT.

This clone was detected only a few times. The chain links TRBV2 to TRBJ1-2; no clear D. CDR1 and CDR2 (germline): SNHLY, FYNNEI. The CDR3 covers 14 residues. Trimming shortened V by 1 base and J by 8 bases, and 14 bases separated the two germline ends. This chain's CDR3 is CASSEGAAGWGYTF. CDR3 DNA: TGTGCCAGCAGTGAAGGGGCGGCAGGTTGGGGCTACACCTTC.

This clone was observed a single time. The chain links TRBV10-1 to TRBJ2-5, with D perhaps given as TRBD1 or TRBD2 (5 bases each). This CDR3 region has 13 residues. Deletions cut 0 bases from V and 3 bases from J, with 5 bases between. Germline CDR1 reads WNHNN; CDR2 reads SYGVQD (reference sequence). CDR3 in DNA: TGCGCCAGCAGTGAGTCGGGGGAAGAGACCCAGTACTTC. As protein: CASSESGEETQYF.

This chain joins TRBV24-1 and TRBJ1-1; no firm D call. The germline CDR1 and CDR2 sequences are KGHDR and SFDVKD. The V end lost 4 bases, the J end lost 1 base, and 9 bases lay between the germline ends. The CDR3 sequence is 14 residues long. CDR3 DNA sequence: TGTGCCACCAGTGACGGGAAGGCGAACACTGAAGCTTTCTTT. Its protein is CATSDGKANTEAFF.

The V call is TRBV7-9, the J call TRBJ2-3; D is uncertain. Trimming took off 2 bases at V and 2 bases at J, with 14 bases between the two ends. The germline V gene has CDR1 SEHNR and CDR2 FQNEAQ (reference sequence). This CDR3 comprises 16 residues. DNA of the CDR3: TGTGCCAGCAGCTTACGCGGAAGGCGGCACACAGATACGCAGTATTTT. Its translation: CASSLRGRRHTDTQYF. Drawing the rest from reference TRBV7-9 and TRBJ2-3, the complete variable domain is DTGVSQNPRHKITKRGQNVTFRCDPISEHNRLYWYRQTLGQGPEFLTYFQNEAQLEKSRLLSDRFSAERPKGSFSTLEIQRTEQGDSAMYLCASSLRGRRHTDTQYFGPGTRLTVL.

A word on this clone: Sequence at one end of the junction differs from germline and may be a read error. The CDR3 region has the DNA TGCGCCAGCAGGCAAGGAGAAAGCTCCTATAATTCACCCCTCCACTTT. It encodes CASRQGESSYNSPLHF. This rearrangement joins TRBV4-1 to TRBJ1-6, with D hard to call. Germline values: CDR1 MGHRA, CDR2 YSYEKL. The CDR3 totals 16 residues.

V and J are TRBV5-4 and TRBJ1-2, with 7 bases lining up with TRBD1. The V gene's germline CDR1 is SGHNT and CDR2 YYREEE (reference sequence). Trimming took 4 bases from V and 8 from J; bases not matched to a gene: 14. This CDR3 comprises 15 residues. CDR3 loop: CASSRRFTGVEGYTF. CDR3 coding DNA: TGTGCCAGCAGCCGGAGGTTCACAGGGGTGGAGGGCTACACCTTC.

The genes are TRBV28 and TRBJ1-3; D gene uncertain. CDR3 size: 15 residues. The germline CDR1 and CDR2 sequences are MDHEN and SYDVKM. The V end lost 6 bases, the J end lost 0 bases, and 12 bases lay between the germline ends. The DNA for the CDR3 is TGTGCCAGCAGCCTATACAGCTCCTCTGGAAACACCATATATTTT. It specifies CASSLYSSSGNTIYF.

This rearrangement joins TRBV18 to TRBJ2-3; 8 bases agree with TRBD1. There are 16 residues in the CDR3. Germline-derived CDR1 and CDR2 are KGHSH and LQKENI. The trim removed 3 bases at V and 1 base at J, leaving 6 bases unmatched. The DNA for the CDR3 is TGTGCCAGCTCACCCCCTTGGGGACAGGGCACAGATACGCAGTATTTT. This sequence encodes CASSPPWGQGTDTQYF.

The rearrangement uses TRBV18 and TRBJ1-2, with D possibly being TRBD1 (6 bases). Germline CDR1 KGHSH, CDR2 LQKENI. The CDR3 length is 16 residues. The V end lost 1 base, the J end lost 2 bases, and 14 bases lay between the germline ends. The CDR3 sequence is CASSPQGGQKNYGYTF. In DNA, the CDR3 is TGTGCCAGCTCACCACAGGGGGGGCAGAAAAACTATGGCTACACCTTC.

The chain links TRBV27 to TRBJ2-5, with TRBD1 identical over 8 bases. Germline loops: CDR1 MNHEY, CDR2 SMNVEV (reference sequence). After removal of 5 bases from V and 5 bases from J, the junction contained 4 bases not matched to a gene. The CDR3 spans 13 residues. The CDR3 region is CASSTRTGETQYF. The CDR3 DNA reads TGTGCCAGCAGTACAAGGACAGGGGAGACCCAGTACTTC.

This clone was seen a handful of times. The chain is built from TRBV7-9 and TRBJ2-3, with D unclear. Per the germline V gene, CDR1 is SEHNR and CDR2 is FQNEAQ (reference sequence). This CDR3 comprises 13 residues. V was shortened by 6 bases and J by 3 bases, with 10 bases between the two germline ends. The DNA of the CDR3 is TGTGCCAGCAGGAAACACACGACAGATACGCAGTATTTT. The encoded protein is CASRKHTTDTQYF.

V usage is TRBV7-3 and J usage is TRBJ2-2; 10 positions match TRBD2. This CDR3 is 18 amino acids long. The J segment lost 2 bases and the V segment lost 2 bases, leaving 8 bases of the junction unmatched. Per germline, CDR1 SGHTA and CDR2 FQGTGA. CDR3 region: CASSLSPLAGANTGELFF. CDR3 nucleotide sequence: TGTGCCAGCAGCTTATCCCCTCTAGCGGGGGCAAACACCGGGGAGCTGTTTTTT.

This chain connects TRBV27 to TRBJ2-3; the match to TRBD2 covers 7 bases. With 2 bases clipped from V and 3 bases from J, the junction kept 8 bases outside the gene matches. The CDR3 contains 16 residues. CDR1 MNHEY and CDR2 SMNVEV come from the germline V gene (reference sequence). CDR3 loop: CASSLKWGRETDTQYF. For the CDR3, the DNA is TGTGCCAGCAGTTTAAAATGGGGGAGGGAGACAGATACGCAGTATTTT.

The J gene is TRBJ2-7, the V gene TRBV29-1; D is uncertain. This CDR3 contains 16 residues. V lost 0 bases to trimming and J lost 2 bases, with 17 bases between them. Germline V gene lookup returns CDR1 SQVTM and CDR2 ANQGSEA. The CDR3 DNA follows: TGCAGCGTTGAAGATAACTCTGGCACCGACCCCTACGAGCAGTACTTC. Residues: CSVEDNSGTDPYEQYF.

V usage is TRBV6-1 and J usage is TRBJ2-2; D is ambiguous. V lost 3 bases and J 2 bases, leaving 7 bases between the germline ends. The CDR3 is made up of 14 amino acids. Per the germline V gene, CDR1 is MNHNS and CDR2 is SASEGT. The CDR3 region has the DNA TGTGCCAGCAGTGACAGGAGTAACACCGGGGAGCTGTTTTTT. Protein: CASSDRSNTGELFF.

The chain recombines TRBV28 with TRBJ1-5; perhaps TRBD1 as D (5 bases). The CDR3 is 16 amino acids. Trimming took 5 bases from V and 2 from J, leaving 16 bases between them. Germline loops: CDR1 MDHEN, CDR2 SYDVKM. CDR3 in amino acids: CASSPGAQAGNQPQHF. The CDR3 nucleotides are TGTGCCAGCAGTCCCGGGGCACAAGCAGGCAATCAGCCCCAGCATTTT.

The chain has TRBV7-8 and TRBJ1-6, with 9 bases identical to TRBD1. The CDR3 covers 18 residues. Germline values: CDR1 SGHVS, CDR2 FQNEAQ. V lost 4 bases, J lost 7 bases, and 14 bases stayed unmatched. This CDR3 reads CASSSRGPMTGGNSPLHF. Written as DNA, the CDR3 is TGTGCCAGCAGCTCCCGAGGCCCAATGACAGGGGGGAATTCACCCCTCCACTTT.

The V call is TRBV11-2, the J call TRBJ2-7, with a tentative D call TRBD1 (5 bases). The length of the CDR3 is 15 residues. The germline V and J ends were trimmed by 2 bases and 3 bases, with 14 bases remaining between them. Germline CDR1 reads SGHAT; CDR2 reads FQNNGV. The DNA for the CDR3 is TGTGCCAGCAGCTTAAAGGGGCAGGACGTCTACGAGCAGTACTTC. Amino acids: CASSLKGQDVYEQYF.

The chain combines TRBV28 with TRBJ1-2; D possibly corresponds to TRBD1 (6 bases). Per germline, CDR1 MDHEN and CDR2 SYDVKM. V was cut by 2 bases and J by 4 bases, with 17 bases left in between. The CDR3 runs 16 residues. The CDR3 DNA reads as TGTGCCAGCAGTTTACCTCCGCCGGGGGCCGGCTATGGCTACACCTTC. Translated: CASSLPPPGAGYGYTF.

V usage is TRBV5-5 and J usage is TRBJ2-7; TRBD2 agrees at 7 bases. The CDR3 length is 16 residues. Looked up from germline, CDR1 is SGHKS and CDR2 is YYEKEE (reference sequence). The V and J ends lost 0 bases and 1 base, in that order; junction bases with no gene match: 7. CDR3 amino acids: CASSLGQGGRSYEQYF. For the CDR3, the DNA is TGTGCCAGCAGCTTGGGGCAGGGAGGGAGATCCTACGAGCAGTACTTC. Drawing the rest from reference TRBV5-5 and TRBJ2-7, the complete variable domain is DAGVTQSPTHLIKTRGQQVTLRCSPISGHKSVSWYQQVLGQGPQFIFQYYEKEERGRGNFPDRFSARQFPNYSSELNVNALLLGDSALYLCASSLGQGGRSYEQYFGPGTRLTVT.

A few counts support this clone. The chain employs TRBV27 and TRBJ2-5; the D gene is possibly TRBD2 (6 bases). This CDR3 spans 13 amino acids. Germline CDR1 MNHEY, CDR2 SMNVEV (reference sequence). Trimming pared 5 bases from V and 0 bases from J, leaving 7 bases between. CDR3 sequence: CASSRDYQETQYF. In nucleotides, the CDR3 is TGTGCCAGCAGTCGGGACTACCAAGAGACCCAGTACTTC.

CDR3 sequence (DNA): TGTGCCATCAGTGCTAGTTTGGTAACAGATACGCAGTATTTT. It is translated as CAISASLVTDTQYF. The V gene is TRBV10-3, the J gene TRBJ2-3; D unclear. With 4 bases removed from V and 3 bases from J, the gap between germline ends came to 11 bases. The germline V gene encodes CDR1 ENHRY and CDR2 SYGVKD. CDR3 length: 14 amino acids.

V is TRBV7-9 and J is TRBJ1-5; tentatively, D is TRBD1 (6 bases). This CDR3 is built from 13 residues. Trimming shortened V by 6 bases and J by 9 bases, and 15 bases separated the two germline ends. Germline V gene data show CDR1 as SEHNR and CDR2 as FQNEAQ (reference sequence). CDR3 amino acids: CASSPEGGGPQHF. The CDR3 bases are TGTGCCAGCAGTCCCGAGGGGGGAGGGCCCCAGCATTTT.

This chain uses TRBV11-2 with TRBJ2-3, with 14 bases identical to TRBD2. The length of the CDR3 is 18 residues. Per the germline V gene, CDR1 is SGHAT and CDR2 is FQNNGV. Trimming removed 6 bases from V and 0 bases from J; junction bases left unmatched: 8. CDR3 region: CASRGLAGETHSTDTQYF. CDR3 coding DNA: TGTGCCAGCAGGGGACTAGCGGGAGAAACCCATAGCACAGATACGCAGTATTTT.

CDR3 protein: CATSDYSTSGGALDEQFF. The CDR3 region has the DNA TGTGCCACCAGTGATTACTCCACTAGCGGGGGGGCTCTCGATGAGCAGTTCTTC. V gene TRBV24-1 combines with J gene TRBJ2-1, with 13 bases identical to TRBD2. The ends lost 2 bases at V and 8 bases at J; junction bases unmatched: 11. Per the germline V gene, CDR1 is KGHDR and CDR2 is SFDVKD. The CDR3 runs to 18 residues.

The chain recombines TRBV7-3 with TRBJ2-1; TRBD1 matches 10 bases. The J segment lost 8 bases and the V segment lost 4 bases, leaving 8 bases of the junction unmatched. CDR1 is SGHTA, CDR2 FQGTGA, per germline. The CDR3 spans 15 residues. The DNA of the CDR3 is TGTGCCAGCAGCTCCGGACAGGGGGAGGGTGATGAGCAGTTCTTC. Translation gives CASSSGQGEGDEQFF.